This record concerns one TCR beta chain sequence. What it binds is not known. TCRdb independently ran MiXCR on the multiplex PCR reads; one entry per CDR3 protein. Here the sample spans more than 100,000 distinct CDR3 sequences, about a fifth being singletons. There are 14 residues in the CDR3. Germline V gives CDR1 MNHNS, CDR2 SASEGT. V lost 6 bases and J lost 3; bases outside the gene matches: 5. This record belongs to a study of breast tumors, draining lymph nodes, adjacent tissues. Study outcomes and limitations: Tumor repertoires ranked between lymph nodes and nontumor tissue in diversity, with V and J gene preferences. Findings are consistent with lymph node origin and intratumoral expansion of most tumor T cells.

Samples came from axillary lymph nodes draining the breast cancer. The V and J genes are TRBV6-1 and TRBJ2-1; 7 nucleotides align to TRBD2. This clonotype was obtained from a female donor with breast cancer. Some clones in this sample may be carry-over from other donors' samples. The specimen sequenced was axillary lymph node tissue. CDR3 sequence: CASSAGAFYNEQFF. CDR3 DNA sequence: TGTGCCAGCAGCGCGGGAGCCTTCTACAATGAGCAGTTCTTC.